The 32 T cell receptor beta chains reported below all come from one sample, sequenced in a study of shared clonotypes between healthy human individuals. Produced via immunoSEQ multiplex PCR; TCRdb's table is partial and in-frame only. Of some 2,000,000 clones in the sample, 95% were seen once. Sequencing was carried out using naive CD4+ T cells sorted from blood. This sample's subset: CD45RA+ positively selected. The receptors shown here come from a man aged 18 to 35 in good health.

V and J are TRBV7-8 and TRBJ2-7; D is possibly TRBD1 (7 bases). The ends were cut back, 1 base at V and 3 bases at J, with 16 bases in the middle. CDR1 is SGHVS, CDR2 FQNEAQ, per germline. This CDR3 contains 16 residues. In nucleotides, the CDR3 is TGTGCCAGCAGCTTAGGTGGAGGGGGCGTTTTCTACGAGCAGTACTTC. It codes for CASSLGGGGVFYEQYF.

CDR3 protein: CASLGTYTEQYF. CDR3 coding DNA: TGTGCCAGCCTCGGGACCTACACCGAGCAGTACTTC. The chain is built from TRBV25-1 and TRBJ2-7, with D possibly being TRBD1 or TRBD2 (5 bases each). The CDR3 extends over 12 amino acids. In germline, CDR1 is MGHDK, CDR2 SYGVNS. V was trimmed by 8 bases and J by 6 bases, leaving 14 bases between them.

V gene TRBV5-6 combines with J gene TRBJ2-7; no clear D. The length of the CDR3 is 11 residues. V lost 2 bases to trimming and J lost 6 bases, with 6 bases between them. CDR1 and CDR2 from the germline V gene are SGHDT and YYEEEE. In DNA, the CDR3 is TGTGCCAGCAGCTTTCGAGCCGAGCAGTACTTC. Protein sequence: CASSFRAEQYF.

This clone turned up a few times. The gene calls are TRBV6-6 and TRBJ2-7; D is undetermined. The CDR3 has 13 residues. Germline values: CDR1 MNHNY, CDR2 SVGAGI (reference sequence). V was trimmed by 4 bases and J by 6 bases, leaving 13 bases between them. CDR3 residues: CASSWRPSAEQYF. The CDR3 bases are TGTGCCAGCAGTTGGCGACCCTCCGCCGAGCAGTACTTC.

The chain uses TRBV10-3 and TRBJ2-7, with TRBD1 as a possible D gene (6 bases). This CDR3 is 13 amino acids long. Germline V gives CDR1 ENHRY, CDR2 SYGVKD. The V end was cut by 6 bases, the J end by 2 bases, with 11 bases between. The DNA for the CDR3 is TGTGCCATCAGAGCGGACAGTCCCTACGAGCAGTACTTC. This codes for CAIRADSPYEQYF.

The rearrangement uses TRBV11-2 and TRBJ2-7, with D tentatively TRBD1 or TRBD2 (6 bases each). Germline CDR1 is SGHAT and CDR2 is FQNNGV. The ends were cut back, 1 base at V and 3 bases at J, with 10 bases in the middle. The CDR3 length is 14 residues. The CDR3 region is CASSLGRGYYEQYF. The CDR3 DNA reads TGTGCCAGCAGCTTAGGGAGGGGGTACTACGAGCAGTACTTC.

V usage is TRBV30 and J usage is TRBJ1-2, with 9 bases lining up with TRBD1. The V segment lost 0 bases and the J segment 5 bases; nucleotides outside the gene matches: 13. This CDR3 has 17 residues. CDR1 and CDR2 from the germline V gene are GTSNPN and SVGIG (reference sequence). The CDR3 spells CAWSVGPGRDRVYGYTF. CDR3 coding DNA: TGTGCCTGGAGTGTGGGGCCGGGCCGGGACAGGGTGTATGGCTACACCTTC.

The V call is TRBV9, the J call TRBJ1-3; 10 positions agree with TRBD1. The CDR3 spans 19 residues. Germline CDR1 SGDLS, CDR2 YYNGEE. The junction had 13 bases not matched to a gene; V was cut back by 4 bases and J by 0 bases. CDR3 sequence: CASSPRVPGQGNSGNTIYF. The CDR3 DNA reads TGTGCCAGCAGCCCCCGTGTCCCGGGACAGGGGAACTCTGGAAACACCATATATTTT.

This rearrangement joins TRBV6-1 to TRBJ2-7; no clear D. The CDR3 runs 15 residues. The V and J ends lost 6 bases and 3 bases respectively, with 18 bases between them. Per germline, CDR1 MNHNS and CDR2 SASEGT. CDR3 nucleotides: TGTGCCAGCAGGGTTACAGCGTTCAACTTCTACGAGCAGTACTTC. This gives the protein CASRVTAFNFYEQYF.

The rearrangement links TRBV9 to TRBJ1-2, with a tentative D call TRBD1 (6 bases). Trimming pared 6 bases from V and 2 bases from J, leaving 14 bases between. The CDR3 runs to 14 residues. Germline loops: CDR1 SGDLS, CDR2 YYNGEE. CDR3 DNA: TGTGCCAGCACCCGGGGGCAAGAAAACTATGGCTACACCTTC. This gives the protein CASTRGQENYGYTF.

The CDR3 is CASSIDRLLYGYTF. CDR3 sequence (DNA): TGTGCCAGTAGTATCGACAGGCTGCTCTATGGCTACACCTTC. The chain is built from TRBV19 and TRBJ1-2, with D perhaps matching TRBD1 (6 bases). The CDR3 is 14 amino acids. The V end lost 3 bases, the J end lost 4 bases, and 12 bases lay between the germline ends. Germline V gene data show CDR1 as LNHDA and CDR2 as SQIVND (reference sequence).

The CDR3 DNA follows: TGCGCCAGCAAGGAGGTCGCGGACACCGGGGAGCTGTTTTTT. It translates to CASKEVADTGELFF. This chain joins TRBV5-1 and TRBJ2-2; perhaps TRBD2 as D (5 bases). Germline loops: CDR1 SGHRS, CDR2 YFSETQ. Deletions cut 6 bases from V and 3 bases from J, with 12 bases between. There are 14 residues in the CDR3.

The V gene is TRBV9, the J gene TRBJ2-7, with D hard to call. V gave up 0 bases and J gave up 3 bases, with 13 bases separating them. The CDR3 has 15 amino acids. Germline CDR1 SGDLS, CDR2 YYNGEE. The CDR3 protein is CASSVGPGNLYEQYF. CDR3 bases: TGTGCCAGCAGCGTAGGACCTGGGAATCTCTACGAGCAGTACTTC.

CDR3 residues: CASSTTSVPSNEQFF. The CDR3 coding sequence is TGTGCCAGTAGTACCACTAGCGTACCGAGTAATGAGCAGTTCTTC. The rearrangement joins TRBV19 to TRBJ2-1; 7 bases fit TRBD2. This CDR3 comprises 15 residues. Germline assignment: CDR1 LNHDA and CDR2 SQIVND (reference sequence). V was pared by 4 bases and J by 7 bases, with 10 bases of the junction left unmatched.

This CDR3 is CASSLVPGQVYTF. The DNA of the CDR3 is TGTGCCAGCAGCTTAGTCCCGGGTCAGGTCTACACCTTC. The V and J genes are TRBV11-2 and TRBJ1-2; no clear D gene. The V and J ends lost 1 base and 10 bases respectively, with 13 bases between them. The CDR3 covers 13 residues. The germline V gene encodes CDR1 SGHAT and CDR2 FQNNGV. Full variable domain (rest looked up from reference TRBV11-2 and TRBJ1-2): EAGVAQSPRYKIIEKRQSVAFWCNPISGHATLYWYQQILGQGPKLLIQFQNNGVVDDSQLPKDRFSAERLKGVDSTLKIQPAKLEDSAVYLCASSLVPGQVYTFGSGTRLTVV.

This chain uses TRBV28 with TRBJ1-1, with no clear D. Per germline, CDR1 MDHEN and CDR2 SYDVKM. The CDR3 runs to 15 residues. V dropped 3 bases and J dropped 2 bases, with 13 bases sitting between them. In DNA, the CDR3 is TGTGCCAGCAGTTTGGATCCCGCAGGAAACACTGAAGCTTTCTTT. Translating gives CASSLDPAGNTEAFF. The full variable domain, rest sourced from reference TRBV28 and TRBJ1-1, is DVKVTQSSRYLVKRTGEKVFLECVQDMDHENMFWYRQDPGLGLRLIYFSYDVKMKEKGDIPEGYSVSREKKERFSLILESASTNQTSMYLCASSLDPAGNTEAFFGQGTRLTVV.

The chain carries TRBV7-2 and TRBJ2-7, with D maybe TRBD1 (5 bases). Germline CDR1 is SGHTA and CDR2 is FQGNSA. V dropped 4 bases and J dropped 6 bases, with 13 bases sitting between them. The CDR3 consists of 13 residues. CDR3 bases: TGTGCCAGCAGCTCCCGCCAGGGTGTCGAGCAGTACTTC. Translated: CASSSRQGVEQYF.

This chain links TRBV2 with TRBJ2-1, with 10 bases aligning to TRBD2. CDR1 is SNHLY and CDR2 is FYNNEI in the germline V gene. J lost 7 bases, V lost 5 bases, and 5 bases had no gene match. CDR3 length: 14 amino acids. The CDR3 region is CASSSGRAWNEQFF. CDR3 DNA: TGTGCCAGCAGTAGCGGGAGGGCCTGGAATGAGCAGTTCTTC.

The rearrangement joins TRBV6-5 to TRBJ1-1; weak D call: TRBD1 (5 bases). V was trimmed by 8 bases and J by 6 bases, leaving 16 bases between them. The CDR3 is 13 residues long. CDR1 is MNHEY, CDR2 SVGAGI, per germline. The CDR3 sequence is CASLSGGRSEAFF. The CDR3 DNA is TGTGCCAGCCTCAGCGGGGGGAGGTCTGAAGCTTTCTTT.

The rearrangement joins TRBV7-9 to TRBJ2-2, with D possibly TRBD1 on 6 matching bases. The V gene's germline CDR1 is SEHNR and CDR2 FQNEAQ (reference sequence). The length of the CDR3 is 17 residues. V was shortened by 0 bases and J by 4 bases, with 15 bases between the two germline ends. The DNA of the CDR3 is TGTGCCAGCAGCTTAGCGAGGGTTACAGGGTCCACCGGGGAGCTGTTTTTT. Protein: CASSLARVTGSTGELFF.

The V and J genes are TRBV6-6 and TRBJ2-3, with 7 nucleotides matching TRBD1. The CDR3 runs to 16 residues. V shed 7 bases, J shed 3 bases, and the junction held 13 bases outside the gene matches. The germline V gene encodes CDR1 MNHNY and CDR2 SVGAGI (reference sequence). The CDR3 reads CASIPDRRVGTDTQYF. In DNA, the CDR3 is TGTGCCAGCATTCCGGACAGGAGAGTGGGAACAGATACGCAGTATTTT.

The CDR3 DNA is TGCGCCAGCAGCCAAGAACAGGGGGCTGGGGAGACCCAGTACTTC. Protein sequence: CASSQEQGAGETQYF. The rearrangement joins TRBV4-1 to TRBJ2-5, with 9 bases matching TRBD1. CDR3 length equals 15 residues. Germline-derived CDR1 and CDR2 are MGHRA and YSYEKL. Trimming removed 0 bases from V and 5 bases from J; junction bases left unmatched: 4.

The CDR3 DNA reads as TGTGCCAGCAGCCGCCTAAATGAGCAGTTCTTC. Protein product: CASSRLNEQFF. The chain employs TRBV7-2 and TRBJ2-1; D remains unclear. Trimming took 5 bases from V and 7 from J, leaving 6 bases between them. The CDR3 runs 11 residues. Germline V CDR1 and CDR2: SGHTA, FQGNSA.

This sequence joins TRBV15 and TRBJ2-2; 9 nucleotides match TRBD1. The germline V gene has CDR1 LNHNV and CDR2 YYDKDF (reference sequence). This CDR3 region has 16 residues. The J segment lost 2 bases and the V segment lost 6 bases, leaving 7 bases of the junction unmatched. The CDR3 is CATRSWDRANTGELFF. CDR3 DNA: TGTGCCACCAGGTCCTGGGACAGGGCCAACACCGGGGAGCTGTTTTTT.

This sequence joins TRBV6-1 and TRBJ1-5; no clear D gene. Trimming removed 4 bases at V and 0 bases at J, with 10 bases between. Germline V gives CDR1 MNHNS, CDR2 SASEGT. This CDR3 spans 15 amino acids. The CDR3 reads CASSVRRYSNQPQHF. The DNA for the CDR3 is TGTGCCAGCAGTGTCAGGCGGTATAGCAATCAGCCCCAGCATTTT.

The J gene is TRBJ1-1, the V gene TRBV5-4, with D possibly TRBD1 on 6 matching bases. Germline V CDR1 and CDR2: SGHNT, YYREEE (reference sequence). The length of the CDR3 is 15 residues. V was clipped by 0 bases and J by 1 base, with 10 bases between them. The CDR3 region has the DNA TGTGCCAGCAGCTTGGCTATAGGGGGGAACACTGAAGCTTTCTTT. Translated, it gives CASSLAIGGNTEAFF. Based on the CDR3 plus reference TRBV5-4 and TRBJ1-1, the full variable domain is ETGVTQSPTHLIKTRGQQVTLRCSSQSGHNTVSWYQQALGQGPQFIFQYYREEENGRGNFPPRFSGLQFPNYSSELNVNALELDDSALYLCASSLAIGGNTEAFFGQGTRLTVV.

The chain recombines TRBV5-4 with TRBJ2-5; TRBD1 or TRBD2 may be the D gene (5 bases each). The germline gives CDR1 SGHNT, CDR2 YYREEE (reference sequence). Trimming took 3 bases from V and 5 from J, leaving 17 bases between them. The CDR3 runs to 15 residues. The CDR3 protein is CASSSNVKRGETQYF. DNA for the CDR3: TGTGCCAGCAGCTCCAATGTAAAGAGGGGTGAGACCCAGTACTTC. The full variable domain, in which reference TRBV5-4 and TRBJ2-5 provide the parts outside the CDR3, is ETGVTQSPTHLIKTRGQQVTLRCSSQSGHNTVSWYQQALGQGPQFIFQYYREEENGRGNFPPRFSGLQFPNYSSELNVNALELDDSALYLCASSSNVKRGETQYFGPGTRLLVL.

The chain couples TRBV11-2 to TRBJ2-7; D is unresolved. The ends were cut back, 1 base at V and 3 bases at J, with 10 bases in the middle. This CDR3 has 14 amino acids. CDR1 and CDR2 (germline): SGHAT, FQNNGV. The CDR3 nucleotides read TGTGCCAGCAGCTTAGCGGTTGACTTCTACGAGCAGTACTTC. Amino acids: CASSLAVDFYEQYF.

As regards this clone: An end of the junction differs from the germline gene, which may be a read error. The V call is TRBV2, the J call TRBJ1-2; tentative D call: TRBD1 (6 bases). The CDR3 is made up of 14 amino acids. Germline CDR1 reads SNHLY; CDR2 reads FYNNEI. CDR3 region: CASSEEGGGYGYTF. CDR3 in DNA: TGTGCCAGCAGCGAAGAGGGAGGGGGCTATGGCTACACCTTC.

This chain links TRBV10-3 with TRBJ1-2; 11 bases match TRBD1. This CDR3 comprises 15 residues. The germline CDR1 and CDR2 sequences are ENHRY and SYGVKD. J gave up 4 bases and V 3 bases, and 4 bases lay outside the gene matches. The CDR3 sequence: CAISEGQGATYGYTF. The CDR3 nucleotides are TGTGCCATCAGTGAAGGACAGGGGGCTACCTATGGCTACACCTTC.

CDR3 region: CATSRDLGPSGELFF. The CDR3 DNA reads TGTGCCACCAGCAGAGATCTGGGCCCAAGCGGGGAGCTGTTTTTT. The rearrangement uses TRBV15 and TRBJ2-2, with D hard to call. Germline V CDR1 and CDR2: LNHNV, YYDKDF (reference sequence). V was pared by 0 bases and J by 7 bases, with 12 bases between. The CDR3 spans 15 residues. Filled out from reference TRBV15 and TRBJ2-2, the complete variable domain reads DAMVIQNPRYQVTQFGKPVTLSCSQTLNHNVMYWYQQKSSQAPKLLFHYYDKDFNNEADTPDNFQSRRPNTSFCFLDIRSPGLGDTAMYLCATSRDLGPSGELFFGEGSRLTVL.

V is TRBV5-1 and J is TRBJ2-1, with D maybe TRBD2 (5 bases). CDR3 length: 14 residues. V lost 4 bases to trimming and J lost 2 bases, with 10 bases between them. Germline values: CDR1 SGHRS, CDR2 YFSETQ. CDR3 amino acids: CASSPAGTYNEQFF. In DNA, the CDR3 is TGCGCCAGCAGCCCCGCGGGTACCTACAATGAGCAGTTCTTC. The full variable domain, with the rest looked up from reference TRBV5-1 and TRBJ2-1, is KAGVTQTPRYLIKTRGQQVTLSCSPISGHRSVSWYQQTPGQGLQFLFEYFSETQRNKGNFPGRFSGRQFSNSRSEMNVSTLELGDSALYLCASSPAGTYNEQFFGPGTRLTVL.